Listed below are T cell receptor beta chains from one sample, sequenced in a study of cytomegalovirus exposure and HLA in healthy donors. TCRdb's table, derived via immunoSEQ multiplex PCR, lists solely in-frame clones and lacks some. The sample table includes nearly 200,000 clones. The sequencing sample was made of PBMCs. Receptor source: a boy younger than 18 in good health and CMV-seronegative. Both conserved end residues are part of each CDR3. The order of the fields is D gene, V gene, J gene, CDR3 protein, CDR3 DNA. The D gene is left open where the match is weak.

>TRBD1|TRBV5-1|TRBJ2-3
CASSTRQGVSTDTQYF
TGCGCCAGCAGCACCAGACAGGGTGTCTCCACAGATACGCAGTATTTT
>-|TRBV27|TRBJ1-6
CASSQAVLNSPLHF
TGTGCCAGCAGCCAAGCGGTGCTAAACTCACCCCTCCACTTT
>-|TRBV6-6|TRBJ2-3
CASSARGALGDTQYF
TGTGCCAGCAGTGCCCGGGGGGCCCTAGGAGATACGCAGTATTTT
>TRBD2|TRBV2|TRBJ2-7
CASSPPGTSRDEQYF
TGTGCCAGCAGTCCCCCCGGGACTAGCAGGGACGAGCAGTACTTC
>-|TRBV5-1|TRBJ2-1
CASSLMGPANNEQFF
TGCGCCAGCAGCTTGATGGGGCCAGCTAACAATGAGCAGTTCTTC
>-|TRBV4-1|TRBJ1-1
CASSQEGQFGNTEAFF
TGCGCCAGCAGCCAAGAAGGACAGTTCGGGAACACTGAAGCTTTCTTT
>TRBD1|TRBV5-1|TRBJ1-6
CASSRTGTENSPLHF
TGCGCCAGCAGCCGGACCGGGACAGAGAATTCACCCCTCCACTTT
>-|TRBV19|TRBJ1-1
CASSMLTGFGTEAFF
TGTGCCAGTAGTATGTTAACAGGGTTCGGCACTGAAGCTTTCTTT
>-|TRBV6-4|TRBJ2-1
CASSDEGGNEQFF
TGTGCCAGCAGTGACGAAGGGGGCAATGAGCAGTTCTTC
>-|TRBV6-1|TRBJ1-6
CASSKGRTPLHF
TGTGCCAGCAGCAAGGGGCGGACACCCCTCCACTTT
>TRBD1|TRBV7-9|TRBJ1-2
CASSLLAGGPNYTF
TGTGCCAGCAGCTTACTGGCAGGGGGCCCCAACTACACCTTC
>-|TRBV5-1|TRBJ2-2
CASSLEDSRELFF
TGCGCCAGCAGCTTGGAAGACTCAAGGGAGCTGTTTTTT
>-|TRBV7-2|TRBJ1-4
CASSLAGGNEKLFF
TGTGCCAGCAGCCTGGCGGGCGGTAATGAAAAACTGTTTTTT
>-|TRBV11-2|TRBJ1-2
CASSLRSGNYGYTF
TGTGCCAGCAGCTTAAGATCAGGAAACTATGGCTACACCTTC
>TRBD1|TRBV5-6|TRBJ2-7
CASRKSGDSYEQYF
TGTGCCAGCAGAAAGTCAGGGGACAGCTACGAGCAGTACTTC
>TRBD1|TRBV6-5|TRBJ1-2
CASSRDRGRYGYTF
TGTGCCAGCAGTCGGGACAGGGGTAGATATGGCTACACCTTC
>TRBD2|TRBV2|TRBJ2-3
CASSEGFAGGPRYF
TGTGCCAGCAGTGAAGGGTTCGCGGGGGGCCCCCGGTATTTT
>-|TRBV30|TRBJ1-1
CAWSVRGDTEAFF
TGTGCCTGGAGTGTACGGGGGGACACTGAAGCTTTCTTT
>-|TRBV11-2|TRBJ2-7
CASSLLRSRGRTSYEQYF
TGTGCCAGCAGCCTACTCCGGAGCAGGGGCCGGACGTCCTACGAGCAGTACTTC
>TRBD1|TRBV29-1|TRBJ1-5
CSVGQGNQPQHF
TGCAGCGTCGGACAGGGAAATCAGCCCCAGCATTTT
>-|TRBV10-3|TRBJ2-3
CAISPLTRPDTQYF
TGTGCCATCAGCCCGCTTACTAGGCCAGATACGCAGTATTTT
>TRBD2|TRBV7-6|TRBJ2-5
CASSRLAVETQYF
TGTGCCAGCAGCCGACTAGCGGTAGAGACCCAGTACTTC
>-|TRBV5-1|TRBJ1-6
CASSLDIGGNSPLHF
TGCGCCAGCAGCTTGGACATCGGAGGGAATTCACCCCTCCACTTT
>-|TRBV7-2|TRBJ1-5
CASSLRYSNQPQHF
TGTGCCAGCAGCTTACGTTATAGCAATCAGCCCCAGCATTTT
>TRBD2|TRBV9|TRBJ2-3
CASSVEGLGSVDTQYF
TGTGCCAGCAGCGTAGAGGGACTAGGTTCGGTAGATACGCAGTATTTT
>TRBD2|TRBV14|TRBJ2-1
CASSQSRGLAGASGYNEQFF
TGTGCCAGCAGCCAATCCAGGGGACTAGCGGGGGCCTCGGGCTACAATGAGCAGTTCTTC
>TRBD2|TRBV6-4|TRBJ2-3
CASSDSALGLAGGRNTQYF
TGTGCCAGCAGTGACTCAGCCCTTGGACTAGCGGGGGGGAGAAATACGCAGTATTTT
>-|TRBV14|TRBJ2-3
CASSQTYSTDTQYF
TGTGCCAGCAGCCAAACATATAGCACAGATACGCAGTATTTT
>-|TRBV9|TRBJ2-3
CASSVAADTQYF
TGTGCCAGCAGCGTAGCGGCAGATACGCAGTATTTT
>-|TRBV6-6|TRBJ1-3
CASSWGGSGNTIYF
TGTGCCAGCAGTTGGGGGGGCAGTGGAAACACCATATATTTT
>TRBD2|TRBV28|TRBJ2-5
CASSPNGAGGRETQYF
TGTGCCAGCAGTCCCAACGGAGCGGGGGGGCGGGAGACCCAGTACTTC
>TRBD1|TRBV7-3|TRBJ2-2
CASSWTGDPNTGELFF
TGTGCCAGCAGCTGGACAGGGGACCCGAACACCGGGGAGCTGTTTTTT
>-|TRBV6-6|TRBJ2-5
CASSYRGETQYF
TGTGCCAGCAGTTACCGGGGGGAGACCCAGTACTTC
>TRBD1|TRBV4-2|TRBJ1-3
CASGTGGIGAGNTIYF
TGTGCCAGCGGGACAGGGGGAATTGGCGCTGGAAACACCATATATTTT
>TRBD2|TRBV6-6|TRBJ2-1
CASRPSGGAPDEQFF
TGTGCCAGCAGGCCGAGCGGGGGGGCACCTGATGAGCAGTTCTTC
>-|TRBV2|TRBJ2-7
CASRKQGYEQYF
TGTGCCAGCAGGAAACAGGGATACGAGCAGTACTTC
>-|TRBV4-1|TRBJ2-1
CASSQAPAGIQGPEQFF
TGCGCCAGCAGCCAAGCCCCCGCCGGGATACAAGGGCCTGAGCAGTTCTTC
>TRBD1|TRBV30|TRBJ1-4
CAWRRVGTGNEKLFF
TGTGCCTGGAGGAGAGTCGGGACAGGGAATGAAAAACTGTTTTTT
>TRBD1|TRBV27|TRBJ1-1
CASPPGIHEDRKNTEAFF
TGTGCCAGTCCTCCGGGTATCCATGAGGACAGGAAGAACACTGAAGCTTTCTTT
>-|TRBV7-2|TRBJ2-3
CASSPAGADTQYF
TGTGCCAGCAGCCCCGCCGGGGCAGATACGCAGTATTTT
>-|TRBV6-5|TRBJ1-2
CASSYSMGAYGYTF
TGTGCCAGCAGTTACTCGATGGGAGCCTATGGCTACACCTTC
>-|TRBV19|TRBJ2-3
CASRLSGSGTDTQYF
TGTGCCAGTAGGCTTAGCGGTTCTGGCACAGATACGCAGTATTTT
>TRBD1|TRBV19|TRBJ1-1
CASSRGTGGRTEAFF
TGTGCCAGTAGTCGAGGGACAGGGGGCCGCACTGAAGCTTTCTTT
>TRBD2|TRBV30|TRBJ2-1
CAWSVLRGGHNEQFF
TGTGCCTGGAGTGTACTTCGGGGGGGACACAATGAGCAGTTCTTC
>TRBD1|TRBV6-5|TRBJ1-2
CASSYHSRQGSGGYTF
TGTGCCAGCAGTTACCACTCTCGACAGGGGAGTGGCGGCTACACCTTC
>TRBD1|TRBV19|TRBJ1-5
CASSLGNQGAGQPQHF
TGTGCCAGTAGTTTGGGGAATCAGGGGGCAGGTCAGCCCCAGCATTTT
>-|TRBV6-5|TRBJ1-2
CASSYRNRAGGYTF
TGTGCCAGCAGTTACCGAAACAGGGCTGGGGGCTACACCTTC
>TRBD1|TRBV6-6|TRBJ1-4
CASREDRGIKGEKLFF
TGTGCCAGCCGAGAGGACAGGGGAATAAAGGGTGAAAAACTGTTTTTT
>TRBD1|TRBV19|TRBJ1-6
CASSDRGRGSPLHF
TGTGCCAGTAGCGACAGGGGGCGCGGGTCACCCCTCCACTTT